The clone carrying this T cell receptor (beta chain) was seen only once. No antigen is known for it. Measured with immunoSEQ multiplex PCR; TCRdb has only the in-frame clones, and not every one. Here the sample spans 2.3 million or so clones, roughly 93% being singletons. This sample stems from a study of shared clonotypes between healthy human individuals. General study points: Represented genetic and exposure-history diversity was restricted by having few donors. Tissues were not sampled, only blood, and their repertoires likely differ.

The CDR3 spans 16 residues. CDR1 is LGHNA and CDR2 is YSLEER in the germline V gene. Deletions cut 4 bases from V and 6 bases from J, with 20 bases between. The sequenced sample was naive CD4+ T cells from PBMCs. Described subset: CD45RA+ positively selected. The chain couples TRBV4-3 to TRBJ2-3; D remains ambiguous. The TCR originated in a man younger than 35 in good health. Some clones in this sample may be carry-over from other donors' samples. The DNA for the CDR3 is TGCGCCAGCAGCCTCCGCGTAGGTCGGCTCCCGGATACGCAGTATTTT. The encoded protein is CASSLRVGRLPDTQYF.